These T cell receptor beta chains were read from a single sample in a study of response to subunit inactivated influenza vaccine. Using its own MiXCR run on the RT-PCR reads, TCRdb lists one record per CDR3 protein. The sample shows a few hundred thousand distinct CDR3 sequences, 14% of them seen only once. The sequencing used PBMCs from blood, collected about 12 days after vaccination. The receptors originated from a man aged 45 to 65 who received an inactivated influenza vaccine. The CDR3 runs from the conserved cysteine through the conserved F or W. A D gene is named only where the DNA matches it firmly. Expanded clones get a size class; other rows say once, few or many, or leave the size out.

>.|.|TRBJ2-5|TRBV7-6
TGTGCCAGCAGCTTAGTGACGGCCCAAGAGACCCAGTACTTC
CASSLVTAQETQYF
>.|few|TRBJ2-7|TRBV20-1
TGCAGTGCAGGGGCGACACCGTCCTACGAGCAGTACTTC
CSAGATPSYEQYF
>.|.|TRBJ2-3|TRBV5-6
TGTGCCAGCAGCGCCGGGACGAAAGATACGCAGTATTTT
CASSAGTKDTQYF
>.|.|TRBJ1-1|TRBV20-1
TGCAGTGCTAGAGACTACGTTAAACACTCCGGCGAAGCTTTCTTT
CSARDYVKHSGEAFF
>.|.|TRBJ1-5|TRBV4-1
TGCGCCAGCAGCCCCCGGGCGGTGGATCAGCCCCAGCATTTT
CASSPRAVDQPQHF
>.|.|TRBJ2-1|TRBV29-1
TGCAGCGTCAAGTATCCAGGGGCAGAGACCCAGTTCTTC
CSVKYPGAETQFF
>.|.|TRBJ2-7|TRBV21-1
TGTGCCAGCAGCAAAGATCACTCGGAGACAGGGTACTCAGTGCAGTACTTC
CASSKDHSETGYSVQYF
>TRBD2|few|TRBJ2-3|TRBV7-9
TGTGCCAGCAGCTTTGACCCAGCGGGATACACAGATACGCAGTATTTT
CASSFDPAGYTDTQYF
>.|.|TRBJ1-1|TRBV5-1
TGCGCCAGCAGCGAACAGGGAACTGAAGCTTTCTTT
CASSEQGTEAFF
>.|few|TRBJ2-3|TRBV24-1
TGTGCCACCAGTGATCTAGCCAGGGATGGGACAGATACGCAGTATTTT
CATSDLARDGTDTQYF
>.|few|TRBJ2-3|TRBV12-3/TRBV12-4
TGTGCCAGCTACAATAGCGGAACACCGAGCACAGATACGCAGTATTTT
CASYNSGTPSTDTQYF
>TRBD2|few|TRBJ2-1|TRBV5-6
TGTGCCAGCAGCACCAGACTAGCGGGTTACTACAATGAGCAGTTCTTC
CASSTRLAGYYNEQFF
>TRBD2|few|TRBJ2-1|TRBV2
TGTGCCAGCAGTGAATTAGCGGGAGTTTACAATGAGCAGTTCTTC
CASSELAGVYNEQFF
>TRBD2|.|TRBJ2-2|TRBV20-1
TGCAGTGCTAGAGATCTTGCTAGCGGAAACACCGGGGAGCTGTTTTTT
CSARDLASGNTGELFF
>.|many|TRBJ2-1|TRBV11-1
TGTGCCAGCAGCTTTGGCCTCAATGAGCAGTTCTTC
CASSFGLNEQFF
>.|.|TRBJ2-1|TRBV25-1
TGTGCCAGCAGAACCCAGGCGCTGCAGCAGTTCTTC
CASRTQALQQFF
>.|.|TRBJ1-5|TRBV7-8
TGTGCCAGCAGCTTGGGTTCGATGGGCAGCAATCAGCCCCAGCATTTT
CASSLGSMGSNQPQHF
>TRBD1|few|TRBJ1-5|TRBV6-2/TRBV6-3
TGTGCCAGCAGTGAAGACAGGGTCTATAGCAATCAGCCCCAGCATTTT
CASSEDRVYSNQPQHF
>TRBD2|.|TRBJ2-3|TRBV11-2
TGTGCCAGCAGCTTCGGACTAGCGGGGGGGCCAGGTACGCAGTATTTT
CASSFGLAGGPGTQYF
>TRBD2|few|TRBJ2-5|TRBV14
TGTGCCAGCAGCCAGCGACTAGCGGGGGAGGAGACCCAGTACTTC
CASSQRLAGEETQYF
>.|many|TRBJ2-7|TRBV3-1
TGTGCCAGCTGTCTGGCAGTGAGATCCTACGAGCAGTACTTC
CASCLAVRSYEQYF
>TRBD2|.|TRBJ2-7|TRBV9
TGTGCCAGCAGCCCTACGAGCGGGAGAAACGAGCAGTACTTC
CASSPTSGRNEQYF
>.|.|TRBJ1-3|TRBV25-1
TGTGCCAGCAGTCCGGGGGGCGGACGCCTCTCTGGAAACACCATATATTTT
CASSPGGGRLSGNTIYF
>.|.|TRBJ2-7|TRBV25-1
TGTGCCAGCAGTGAATCGCCTTACGCCTTCGAGCAGTACTTC
CASSESPYAFEQYF
>.|.|TRBJ2-2|TRBV18
TGTGCCAGCTCACCATATAACCGTAACACCGGGGAGCTGTTTTTT
CASSPYNRNTGELFF
>.|.|TRBJ2-7|TRBV7-2
TGTGCCAGCAGCTTAATGCAGGCCTCCTACGAGCAGTACTTC
CASSLMQASYEQYF
>.|few|TRBJ1-5|TRBV12-3/TRBV12-4
TGTGCCAGCACCGCCCTCGGTCAGCCCCAGCATTTT
CASTALGQPQHF
>TRBD2|few|TRBJ2-5|TRBV7-2
TGTGCCAGCAGCCCCCGACTAGCGGACGGCCAAGAGACCCAGTACTTC
CASSPRLADGQETQYF
>.|many|TRBJ1-2|TRBV28
TGTGCCAGCAGCCCGGACATCGCAACCTATGGCTACACCTTC
CASSPDIATYGYTF
>.|few|TRBJ2-2|TRBV28
TGTGCCAGCAGTCCTGGGGGGAGACCGAACACCGGGGAGCTGTTTTTT
CASSPGGRPNTGELFF
>.|few|TRBJ2-5|TRBV12-3/TRBV12-4
TGTGCCAGCAAACAGACAGAGACAGGCGAGACCCAGTACTTC
CASKQTETGETQYF
>.|few|TRBJ2-3|TRBV9
TGTGCCAGCAGCCCCTCGGGCGGTTTAACAGATACGCAGTATTTT
CASSPSGGLTDTQYF
>TRBD1|few|TRBJ2-3|TRBV29-1
TGCAGCGTGGCCAGGGGGCTGACAGATACGCAGTATTTT
CSVARGLTDTQYF
>.|few|TRBJ2-2|TRBV10-3
TGTGCCATCAGTGAATCTACCGCCGGGGAGCTGTTTTTT
CAISESTAGELFF
>.|.|TRBJ2-7|TRBV12-3/TRBV12-4
TGTGCCAGCAGTACCTCAGGGGGGCACGATTCCTACGAGCAGTACTTC
CASSTSGGHDSYEQYF
>TRBD2|.|TRBJ2-3|TRBV10-2
TGCGCCAGCAGCCCGCCTGGCGGGGGGCCCCCAGATACGCAGTATTTT
CASSPPGGGPPDTQYF
>TRBD1|.|TRBJ2-2|TRBV6-5
TGTGCCAGCAGTCACGCCGGGACAGGGGGCACCGGGGAGCTGTTTTTT
CASSHAGTGGTGELFF
>.|many|TRBJ2-7|TRBV29-1
TGCAGCGTCAGGGGAGAGACCTACGAGCAGTACTTC
CSVRGETYEQYF
>TRBD1|few|TRBJ2-7|TRBV27
TGTGCCAGCGGACCCAGACAGGGCCACGAGCAGTACTTC
CASGPRQGHEQYF
>.|few|TRBJ1-6|TRBV3-1
TGTGCCAGCAGCCAAGTAGGGGAGAATTCACCCCTCCACTTT
CASSQVGENSPLHF
>.|few|TRBJ2-7|TRBV7-3
TGTGCCAGCAGCTTACTTCCCGTGGTCTTTAGTTACGAGCAGTACTTC
CASSLLPVVFSYEQYF
>TRBD1|few|TRBJ1-6|TRBV20-1
TGCAGTGCTAGAGATCCGGCAGGGGGATCACCCCTCCACTTT
CSARDPAGGSPLHF
>TRBD1|few|TRBJ1-1|TRBV6-1
TGTGCCACCTCGGACAGGGTGAACACTGAAGCTTTCTTT
CATSDRVNTEAFF
>TRBD1|few|TRBJ1-5|TRBV20-1
TGCAGTGCTAGAGACGGAACAGGGGTGGGTCAGCCCCAGCATTTT
CSARDGTGVGQPQHF
>TRBD2|.|TRBJ2-7|TRBV20-1
TGCAGTGCTAGGGGACTAGCGTGGGCCTACGAGCAGTACTTC
CSARGLAWAYEQYF
>.|.|TRBJ1-6|TRBV2
TGTGCCAGCAGTGAAGGTCCAGAGGCCACGTCACCCCTCCACTTT
CASSEGPEATSPLHF
>.|few|TRBJ1-1|TRBV20-1
TGCAGTGCAACGGGCGGGGGGGCTGGGAACACTGAAGCTTTCTTT
CSATGGGAGNTEAFF
>TRBD2|.|TRBJ2-5|TRBV7-8
TGTGCCAGCCGGGGGGGCCGGAGAGAGACCCAGTACTTC
CASRGGRRETQYF
>TRBD2|few|TRBJ2-7|TRBV6-1
TGTGCCAGCGGACTAGCGGCTTACGAGCAGTACTTC
CASGLAAYEQYF
>TRBD2|.|TRBJ2-3|TRBV2
TGTGCCAGCACAACCCGGGGGGGCGCAGATACGCAGTATTTT
CASTTRGGADTQYF
>TRBD1|few|TRBJ1-5|TRBV28
TGTGCCAGCAGTCCTATTGACAGGGACAATCAGCCCCAGCATTTT
CASSPIDRDNQPQHF
>.|few|TRBJ2-2|TRBV5-6
TGTGCCAGCAGCTTTTACGGGGAGCTGTTTTTT
CASSFYGELFF
>TRBD2|few|TRBJ2-3|TRBV4-2
TGTGCCAGCAGCCAAGGGGCAGCGGGGGGGTGGGCAGATACGCAGTATTTT
CASSQGAAGGWADTQYF
>TRBD2|.|TRBJ2-7|TRBV20-1
TGCAGTGCTAGACCAGTAAGCGGGAGTTACGAGCAGTACTTC
CSARPVSGSYEQYF
>TRBD1|few|TRBJ1-6|TRBV5-1
TGCGCCAGCAGCCCGGGACAGCTGAATTCACCCCTCCACTTT
CASSPGQLNSPLHF
>TRBD1|few|TRBJ1-1|TRBV7-2
TGTGCCAGCAGCTTAGTGGCCGGGACAGGGCAGAACACTGAAGCTTTCTTT
CASSLVAGTGQNTEAFF
>.|few|TRBJ2-5|TRBV7-2
TGTGCCAGCAGCTTAGTTCCAATGGAGACCCAGTACTTC
CASSLVPMETQYF
>TRBD2|.|TRBJ2-7|TRBV7-2
TGTGCCAGCAGCACTAGCGCAGGGCATTACGAGCAGTACTTC
CASSTSAGHYEQYF
>.|.|TRBJ2-7|TRBV7-2
TGTGCCAGCAGCTTAGCGGGGGTTAACCACGAGCAGTACTTC
CASSLAGVNHEQYF